The 15 T cell receptor beta chains reported below all come from one sample, sequenced in a study of post-analysis software for immune sequencing data. Study-wide points: Controls showed lower frequencies than patients for 5 or 6 TRBV segments, and TRBV5-6, TRBV5-1 and TRBV20-1 were among these.

The TCR beta cDNA libraries carried unique molecular identifiers. TCRdb redid the calling of the PCR reads with MiXCR, one entry per CDR3 protein. The sample consists of 750,000 to 950,000 distinct CDR3 sequences, approximately 53% of them appearing once. No antigens are known for them. Sequenced material: blood. Receptors originate from a girl between 10 and 17 years old with multiple sclerosis.

This chain links TRBV28 with TRBJ2-5; 11 nucleotides match TRBD2. The V gene end was trimmed by 6 bases and the J gene end by 0 bases; junction bases not matched to a gene: 9. The length of the CDR3 is 17 residues. The V gene's germline CDR1 is MDHEN and CDR2 SYDVKM. The CDR3 DNA reads TGTGCCAGCAGGTCCTACCGGACTAGCGGGTACCAAGAGACCCAGTACTTC. This translates into CASRSYRTSGYQETQYF.

This rearrangement joins TRBV7-3 to TRBJ2-3; possibly TRBD1 for D (6 bases). The CDR3 sequence is 16 residues long. Trimming took off 4 bases at V and 2 bases at J, with 16 bases between the two ends. Per germline, CDR1 SGHTA and CDR2 FQGTGA. The CDR3 is CASSSLPTGSTDTQYF. Here the CDR3 DNA reads TGTGCCAGCAGCTCCCTACCGACAGGTTCCACAGATACGCAGTATTTT. The variable domain in full, with the rest retrieved from reference TRBV7-3 and TRBJ2-3, is GAGVSQTPSNKVTEKGKYVELRCDPISGHTALYWYRQSLGQGPEFLIYFQGTGAADDSGLPNDRFFAVRPEGSVSTLKIQRTERGDSAVYLCASSSLPTGSTDTQYFGPGTRLTVL.

This chain joins TRBV27 and TRBJ2-7, with a weak D call TRBD2 (5 bases). The ends were cut back, 3 bases at V and 0 bases at J, with 9 bases in the middle. Germline CDR1 MNHEY, CDR2 SMNVEV (reference sequence). This CDR3 region has 14 residues. CDR3 region: CASSFAGDSYEQYF. The CDR3 coding sequence is TGTGCCAGCAGTTTCGCCGGGGACTCCTACGAGCAGTACTTC.

The chain is built from TRBV2 and TRBJ1-1; D unresolved. V was clipped by 5 bases and J by 4 bases, with 8 bases between them. Per the germline V gene, CDR1 is SNHLY and CDR2 is FYNNEI. The CDR3 consists of 12 residues. CDR3 amino acids: CASSRTGTEAFF. CDR3 DNA sequence: TGTGCCAGCAGTCGGACGGGCACTGAAGCTTTCTTT.

This clonotype was detected ten times or more. Germline is not matched at one junction end, which may reflect a read error. The rearrangement links TRBV5-1 to TRBJ2-7; D uncertain. CDR1 SGHRS and CDR2 YFSETQ come from the germline V gene. The CDR3 runs 12 residues. The CDR3 loop reads CASSTQGYEQYF. CDR3 DNA sequence: TGTGCCAGCAGCACCCAAGGCTACGAGCAGTACTTC.

This clonotype was detected a few times. The V call is TRBV5-1, the J call TRBJ1-5; 10 bases align to TRBD1. V gave up 4 bases and J gave up 4 bases; unmatched junction bases: 5. CDR3 length equals 15 residues. Germline-derived CDR1 and CDR2 are SGHRS and YFSETQ. For the CDR3, the DNA is TGCGCCAGCAGCCCGGGGGACAGGGGTAATCAGCCCCAGCATTTT. Amino acid sequence: CASSPGDRGNQPQHF.

The chain has TRBV7-9 and TRBJ2-2; 7 positions agree with TRBD2. The CDR3 is 20 residues long. With 5 bases clipped from V and 4 bases from J, the junction kept 22 bases outside the gene matches. The germline V gene encodes CDR1 SEHNR and CDR2 FQNEAQ (reference sequence). The CDR3, as DNA: TGTGCCAGCAGCCCCTACGAAGGTGGGAGGGCCTCCATAATCACCGGGGAGCTGTTTTTT. Its translation is CASSPYEGGRASIITGELFF.

The rearrangement joins TRBV11-2 to TRBJ1-4, with unresolved D. This CDR3 region has 13 residues. Trimming took 4 bases from V and 8 from J, leaving 11 bases between them. CDR1 is SGHAT and CDR2 is FQNNGV in the germline V gene. The CDR3 DNA follows: TGTGCCAGCAGCTCAACGGGGTGGGAAAAACTGTTTTTT. Translating gives CASSSTGWEKLFF. Full variable domain (remainder filled in from reference TRBV11-2 and TRBJ1-4): EAGVAQSPRYKIIEKRQSVAFWCNPISGHATLYWYQQILGQGPKLLIQFQNNGVVDDSQLPKDRFSAERLKGVDSTLKIQPAKLEDSAVYLCASSSTGWEKLFFGSGTQLSVL.

The CDR3 protein is CASSERQLGQYF. Here the CDR3 DNA reads TGTGCCAGCAGTGAAAGACAGCTGGGGCAGTACTTC. The rearrangement uses TRBV6-1 and TRBJ2-5, with TRBD1 as a possible D gene (5 bases). This CDR3 is built from 12 residues. Germline V gives CDR1 MNHNS, CDR2 SASEGT. Between the trimmed V and J ends, which lost 2 bases and 11 bases, there was a span of 12 bases.

This sequence joins TRBV2 and TRBJ2-6; 8 nucleotides match TRBD1. The CDR3 totals 16 residues. CDR1 is SNHLY, CDR2 FYNNEI, per germline. Losses at the gene ends were 3 bases for V and 1 base for J; bases not matched to a gene: 2. Here the CDR3 reads CASSDRTGSGANVLTF. The CDR3 bases are TGTGCCAGCAGTGACCGGACAGGGTCTGGGGCCAACGTCCTGACTTTC.

This sequence joins TRBV4-1 and TRBJ2-2; D perhaps matches TRBD1 (7 bases). The CDR3 spans 15 residues. The germline CDR1 and CDR2 sequences are MGHRA and YSYEKL. Trimming took off 6 bases at V and 4 bases at J, with 15 bases between the two ends. CDR3 sequence reads: CASRHTGEATGELFF. CDR3 nucleotides: TGCGCCAGCAGGCACACAGGGGAGGCCACCGGGGAGCTGTTTTTT.

The chain carries TRBV7-2 and TRBJ2-1; 7 bases agree with TRBD1. J was trimmed by 13 bases and V by 4 bases; bases with no gene match: 7. The CDR3 contains 12 residues. Germline lookup yields CDR1 SGHTA and CDR2 FQGNSA. This CDR3 reads CASSSRKGAQFF. The CDR3 coding sequence is TGTGCCAGCAGCTCTAGAAAGGGGGCTCAGTTCTTC.

The CDR3, as DNA: TGTGCCAGCAGCCCACGGATGAACACTGAAGCTTTCTTT. This codes for CASSPRMNTEAFF. This rearrangement joins TRBV7-3 to TRBJ1-1; D unresolved. Trimming left V 5 bases short and J 0 bases short, with 7 bases between. The CDR3 has 13 amino acids. The germline V gene has CDR1 SGHTA and CDR2 FQGTGA. Based on the CDR3 plus reference TRBV7-3 and TRBJ1-1, the full variable domain is GAGVSQTPSNKVTEKGKYVELRCDPISGHTALYWYRQSLGQGPEFLIYFQGTGAADDSGLPNDRFFAVRPEGSVSTLKIQRTERGDSAVYLCASSPRMNTEAFFGQGTRLTVV.

As concerns this clonotype: A read error may account for a junction end that differs from germline. V and J are TRBV19 and TRBJ2-7, with a tentative D call TRBD2 (5 bases). The end of the DNA aligns better with TRBJ2-5, so the J call may be wrong. CDR3 length equals 11 residues. The germline CDR1 and CDR2 sequences are LNHDA and SQIVND (reference sequence). The CDR3 region has the DNA TGTGCCGGTAGCTCACTAGGGACCCAGTACTTC. Amino acids: CAGSSLGTQYF.

The rearrangement links TRBV27 to TRBJ2-1, with D tentatively TRBD1 or TRBD2 (6 bases each). Trimming removed 3 bases from V and 12 bases from J, with 18 bases in between. From germline, CDR1 is MNHEY and CDR2 SMNVEV (reference sequence). This CDR3 has 14 amino acids. DNA for the CDR3: TGTGCCAGCAGTTTGGAGGGGGTAGACCTCTGGCAGTTCTTC. This codes for CASSLEGVDLWQFF.